Below, 11 T cell receptor beta chains from the same sample are listed, as sequenced in a study of identical twins. TCRdb re-analysed the 5' RACE reads in MiXCR, keeping a single row per CDR3 protein. The data contain hundreds of thousands of distinct CDR3 sequences, 15% to 20% of them seen just once; the ten biggest clones take up roughly 14%. A further study also used this sample, focusing on T cells expressing NK-cell markers.

Sequencing used PBMCs. Every receptor here comes from a woman between 18 and 30 years old in good health.

The V and J genes are TRBV15 and TRBJ2-1; D is unclear. Germline V gives CDR1 LNHNV, CDR2 YYDKDF (reference sequence). This CDR3 is 16 amino acids long. The V and J ends lost 2 bases and 0 bases respectively, with 11 bases between them. DNA for the CDR3: TGTGCCACCAGCAGATCCGGCTCGAGCTCCTACAATGAGCAGTTCTTC. Amino acid sequence: CATSRSGSSSYNEQFF.

This clonotype was recorded at least ten times. This sequence joins TRBV6-5 and TRBJ1-5, with TRBD1 identical over 7 bases. J gave up 4 bases and V 4 bases, and 16 bases lay outside the gene matches. Germline values: CDR1 MNHEY, CDR2 SVGAGI. CDR3 length: 18 amino acids. In nucleotides, the CDR3 is TGTGCCAGCAGTTCCCGGGACAGCCGCATTAGCCTTAATCAGCCCCAGCATTTT. It specifies CASSSRDSRISLNQPQHF.

V and J are TRBV20-1 and TRBJ2-1; no definite D call. This CDR3 has 10 amino acids. V dropped 3 bases and J dropped 9 bases, with 6 bases sitting between them. CDR1 and CDR2 from the germline V gene are DFQATT and SNEGSKA (reference sequence). The CDR3 here is CSASLGEQFF. CDR3 bases: TGCAGTGCTAGCTTGGGTGAGCAGTTCTTC.

J is TRBJ1-1 and V is TRBV5-1; TRBD1 is a possible D gene (6 bases). Germline CDR1 is SGHRS and CDR2 is YFSETQ. The germline V and J ends were trimmed by 6 bases and 1 base, with 13 bases remaining between them. CDR3 size: 14 residues. CDR3 coding DNA: TGCGCCAGCACCTGGGGGACACAGAACACTGAAGCTTTCTTT. This gives the protein CASTWGTQNTEAFF.

V is TRBV5-1 and J is TRBJ2-4, with TRBD2 matching over 12 bases. Germline loops: CDR1 SGHRS, CDR2 YFSETQ. J was trimmed by 6 bases and V by 5 bases; bases with no gene match: 9. This CDR3 spans 16 amino acids. The CDR3 DNA reads as TGCGCCAGCAGATATAGACTAGCGGGGGATGTAAACATTCAGTACTTC. Its protein product is CASRYRLAGDVNIQYF.

The chain carries TRBV20-1 and TRBJ2-1; weak D call: TRBD1 (8 bases). Trimming removed 4 bases from V and 2 bases from J, with 15 bases in between. The CDR3 is made up of 15 amino acids. Germline CDR1 DFQATT, CDR2 SNEGSKA (reference sequence). The CDR3 nucleotides are TGCAGTGCTACGGAACAGGGGGGGACCTACAATGAGCAGTTCTTC. This encodes CSATEQGGTYNEQFF.

The V and J genes are TRBV4-3 and TRBJ1-1; D not resolved. V lost 3 bases and J 3 bases, leaving 11 bases between the germline ends. CDR3 length: 14 amino acids. From germline, CDR1 is LGHNA and CDR2 YSLEER. This CDR3 is CASSQVGGYTEAFF. CDR3 nucleotide sequence: TGCGCCAGCAGCCAGGTGGGCGGGTACACTGAAGCTTTCTTT.

The V call is TRBV12-3 or TRBV12-4, the J call TRBJ1-1; D is unresolved. The V end was cut by 5 bases, the J end by 6 bases, with 10 bases between. This CDR3 has 12 amino acids. The CDR3 coding sequence is TGTGCCAGCAGTCTGATGGGCGCTGAAGCTTTCTTT. It translates to CASSLMGAEAFF.

The rearrangement joins TRBV12-3 or TRBV12-4 to TRBJ1-2; D is uncertain. V was pared by 4 bases and J by 8 bases, with 11 bases between. The CDR3 sequence is 12 residues long. The CDR3 loop is CASSSLVYGYTF. The CDR3 nucleotides are TGTGCCAGCAGTTCCTTAGTGTACGGCTACACCTTC.

This clonotype was seen only a few times. V and J are TRBV6-5 and TRBJ2-1; D is perhaps TRBD2 (6 bases). Germline V gene sequence: CDR1 MNHEY, CDR2 SVGAGI. The CDR3 contains 17 residues. Trimming took 2 bases from V and 9 from J, leaving 23 bases between them. The CDR3 coding sequence is TGTGCCAGCAGTTACACGAATGCGCGGGGAAGTAGGGGTGAGCAGTTCTTC. Its protein product is CASSYTNARGSRGEQFF.

This chain joins TRBV5-1 and TRBJ2-1; 8 bases are a match to TRBD2. The ends lost 0 bases at V and 9 bases at J; junction bases unmatched: 8. Looked up from germline, CDR1 is SGHRS and CDR2 is YFSETQ. This CDR3 spans 15 amino acids. CDR3 residues: CASSLEASGLGEQFF. The CDR3 DNA follows: TGCGCCAGCAGCTTGGAGGCTAGCGGGTTGGGTGAGCAGTTCTTC. Looking up the rest from reference TRBV5-1 and TRBJ2-1 gives the full variable domain: KAGVTQTPRYLIKTRGQQVTLSCSPISGHRSVSWYQQTPGQGLQFLFEYFSETQRNKGNFPGRFSGRQFSNSRSEMNVSTLELGDSALYLCASSLEASGLGEQFFGPGTRLTVL.